This entry lists 27 T cell receptor beta chains sequenced from one sample in a study of tumour-infiltrating T cells in Burkitt lymphoma (dated by TCRdb to about 2020). Receptor amplification or capture employed the immunoSEQ multiplex PCR assay. The clones in this table, taken by TCRdb from immuneACCESS, are in-frame only. Not every clone is retained; where verified, under half of the shortfall comes from an unresolved V gene, and the cause of the rest is unknown. In this sample the table shows 7,500 to 8,500 clones, over 65% of which occur a single time. The ten top clones hold roughly 40% of the sample. The sample comprised tumor tissue. These receptors were obtained from a human donor with diffuse large B-cell lymphoma.

The chain joins TRBV20-1 to TRBJ2-5, with D unresolved. Germline V gene lookup returns CDR1 DFQATT and CDR2 SNEGSKA (reference sequence). Trimming took 6 bases from V and 5 from J, leaving 10 bases between them. The CDR3 runs 11 residues. The CDR3 loop reads CSALTGETQYF. The CDR3, as DNA: TGCAGTGCCCTCACGGGCGAGACCCAGTACTTC.

This clone is classed as medium-sized (0.01 to 0.1%). V and J are TRBV7-9 and TRBJ2-3, with D possibly TRBD2 on 6 matching bases. This CDR3 is 13 amino acids long. Germline V gene sequence: CDR1 SEHNR, CDR2 FQNEAQ (reference sequence). V dropped 8 bases and J dropped 2 bases, with 11 bases sitting between them. The CDR3 protein is CASLAGNTDTQYF. The CDR3 DNA reads TGTGCCAGCTTGGCGGGGAACACAGATACGCAGTATTTT.

This clone is medium-sized. The rearrangement links TRBV7-2 to TRBJ1-1; TRBD1 might be the D (5 bases). CDR1 is SGHTA and CDR2 is FQGNSA in the germline V gene. The CDR3 runs to 14 residues. V was cut by 3 bases and J by 2 bases, with 10 bases left in between. CDR3 DNA sequence: TGTGCCAGCAGCTTTAGGACACAAAACACTGAAGCTTTCTTT. Its translation is CASSFRTQNTEAFF. Full variable domain (missing parts from reference TRBV7-2 and TRBJ1-1): GAGVSQSPSNKVTEKGKDVELRCDPISGHTALYWYRQSLGQGLEFLIYFQGNSAPDKSGLPSDRFSAERTGGSVSTLTIQRTQQEDSAVYLCASSFRTQNTEAFFGQGTRLTVV.

V and J are TRBV6-5 and TRBJ1-2; TRBD1 might be the D (6 bases). The CDR3 has 13 amino acids. The V gene lost 6 bases and the J gene lost 3 bases, with 11 bases spanning the gap. Germline V gene lookup returns CDR1 MNHEY and CDR2 SVGAGI. The CDR3 nucleotides read TGTGCCAGCAGGGCGGGGGGGCACTATGGCTACACCTTC. Translating gives CASRAGGHYGYTF.

This sequence joins TRBV19 and TRBJ2-3, with a possible D match to TRBD1 (6 bases). Germline V CDR1 and CDR2: LNHDA, SQIVND (reference sequence). Trimming shortened V by 3 bases and J by 2 bases, and 12 bases separated the two germline ends. The CDR3 loop spans 15 amino acids. In DNA form, the CDR3 reads TGTGCCAGTAGTATGGGACAACTCTACACAGATACGCAGTATTTT. It codes for CASSMGQLYTDTQYF.

V usage is TRBV29-1 and J usage is TRBJ2-5; D gene uncertain. V lost 2 bases to trimming and J lost 0 bases, with 7 bases between them. The CDR3 consists of 13 residues. The germline V gene has CDR1 SQVTM and CDR2 ANQGSEA. DNA of the CDR3: TGCAGCGTTGAAAAGGGCAACCAAGAGACCCAGTACTTC. Residues: CSVEKGNQETQYF.

This clone was seen only a few times. This chain links TRBV7-2 with TRBJ2-2, with D perhaps matching TRBD2 (6 bases). In germline, CDR1 is SGHTA, CDR2 FQGNSA. This CDR3 comprises 13 residues. V was pared by 5 bases and J by 7 bases, with 11 bases between. As DNA, the CDR3 is TGTGCCAGCAGCCCCGGGACTGGCGGGGAGCTGTTTTTT. It yields the protein CASSPGTGGELFF.

This clone was picked up one time. This chain joins TRBV2 and TRBJ1-2, with a weak D call TRBD1 (6 bases). Germline CDR1 SNHLY, CDR2 FYNNEI. V gave up 1 base and J gave up 6 bases, with 9 bases separating them. The CDR3 contains 13 residues. The CDR3, as DNA: TGTGCCAGCAGTGAAGTGGGGGCTAATGGCTACACCTTC. The encoded protein is CASSEVGANGYTF. The variable domain in full, completed from reference TRBV2 and TRBJ1-2, reads EPEVTQTPSHQVTQMGQEVILRCVPISNHLYFYWYRQILGQKVEFLVSFYNNEISEKSEIFDDQFSVERPDGSNFTLKIRSTKLEDSAMYFCASSEVGANGYTFGSGTRLTVV.

The sample holds a few counts of this clone. The V call is TRBV5-5, the J call TRBJ2-7; D unclear. The V gene lost 4 bases and the J gene lost 5 bases, with 13 bases spanning the gap. From germline, CDR1 is SGHKS and CDR2 YYEKEE (reference sequence). There are 13 residues in the CDR3. CDR3 DNA sequence: TGTGCCAGCAGCCCGGGTAGGGCCGACGAGCAGTACTTC. Protein: CASSPGRADEQYF.

The CDR3 DNA reads TGCGCCAGCTTGGACGGATATATCCACGAGCAGTACTTC. Protein product: CASLDGYIHEQYF. The chain couples TRBV10-2 to TRBJ2-7; no reliable D call. Trimming cost V 8 bases and J 5 bases, with 16 bases left between them. The CDR3 is made up of 13 amino acids. From germline, CDR1 is WSHSY and CDR2 SAAADI.

The genes are TRBV19 and TRBJ1-4, with TRBD1 identical over 7 bases. The V and J ends lost 5 bases and 0 bases, in that order; junction bases with no gene match: 3. Germline lookup yields CDR1 LNHDA and CDR2 SQIVND (reference sequence). The CDR3 loop spans 15 amino acids. Here the CDR3 reads CASSGQVATNEKLFF. The CDR3 nucleotides are TGTGCCAGTAGTGGACAGGTTGCAACTAATGAAAAACTGTTTTTT. The whole variable domain, remainder taken from reference TRBV19 and TRBJ1-4, is DGGITQSPKYLFRKEGQNVTLSCEQNLNHDAMYWYRQDPGQGLRLIYYSQIVNDFQKGDIAEGYSVSREKKESFPLTVTSAQKNPTAFYLCASSGQVATNEKLFFGSGTQLSVL.

The V call is TRBV7-2, the J call TRBJ1-6; 9 nucleotides align to TRBD1. Germline-derived CDR1 and CDR2 are SGHTA and FQGNSA. V was clipped by 5 bases and J by 7 bases; unmatched bases: 6. The CDR3 consists of 15 residues. The CDR3 is CASSAGQGRNSPLHF. Here the CDR3 DNA reads TGTGCCAGCAGCGCCGGACAGGGGAGAAATTCACCCCTCCACTTT.

J is TRBJ1-2 and V is TRBV29-1; 7 nucleotides align to TRBD1. This CDR3 contains 13 residues. V shed 6 bases, J shed 4 bases, and the junction held 8 bases outside the gene matches. Germline lookup yields CDR1 SQVTM and CDR2 ANQGSEA. CDR3 protein: CSVPRGQPYGYTF. The CDR3 bases are TGCAGCGTCCCTAGGGGACAGCCCTATGGCTACACCTTC.

The rearrangement links TRBV4-1 to TRBJ2-7; D remains unclear. V gave up 0 bases and J gave up 7 bases, with 10 bases separating them. This CDR3 region has 13 residues. Germline values: CDR1 MGHRA, CDR2 YSYEKL. This CDR3 reads CASSQEEQREQYF. DNA for the CDR3: TGCGCCAGCAGCCAAGAGGAGCAGAGAGAGCAGTACTTC.

This chain joins TRBV7-3 and TRBJ1-1; 9 bases are shared with TRBD1. Germline V gene data show CDR1 as SGHTA and CDR2 as FQGTGA. The CDR3 covers 15 residues. After removal of 2 bases from V and 5 bases from J, the junction contained 6 bases not matched to a gene. The CDR3 nucleotides are TGTGCCAGCAGCTTACTTGGGACAGGGCGGACTGAAGCTTTCTTT. Amino acids: CASSLLGTGRTEAFF.

The chain combines TRBV5-1 with TRBJ1-1, with a possible D match to TRBD1 (6 bases). The CDR3 spans 16 residues. CDR1 and CDR2 from the germline V gene are SGHRS and YFSETQ. The V and J ends lost 0 bases and 0 bases respectively, with 12 bases between them. The CDR3 DNA sequence: TGCGCCAGCAGCTTGGTAGGGGGTGACCTGAACACTGAAGCTTTCTTT. Translating gives CASSLVGGDLNTEAFF.

Points on this clone: An end of the junction does not agree with germline; a read error may underlie this. The gene calls are TRBV11-2 and TRBJ1-1; 8 bases are a match to TRBD1. Germline-derived CDR1 and CDR2 are SGHAT and FQNNGV. The CDR3 is made up of 15 amino acids. CDR3 DNA: TGTGCCAGCAGCCTAGACAGGGGAATGAACACTGAAGCTTTCTTT. It yields the protein CASSLDRGMNTEAFF. Looking up the rest from reference TRBV11-2 and TRBJ1-1 gives the full variable domain: EAGVAQSPRYKIIEKRQSVAFWCNPISGHATLYWYQQILGQGPKLLIQFQNNGVVDDSQLPKDRFSAERLKGVDSTLKIQPAKLEDSAVYLCASSLDRGMNTEAFFGQGTRLTVV.

The chain uses TRBV6-5 and TRBJ1-1; perhaps TRBD1 as D (6 bases). Trimming pared 0 bases from V and 3 bases from J, leaving 8 bases between. The length of the CDR3 is 14 residues. Germline V lookup: CDR1 MNHEY, CDR2 SVGAGI. The CDR3, as DNA: TGTGCCAGCAGTTACTCGCAGGGGTACACTGAAGCTTTCTTT. It is translated as CASSYSQGYTEAFF.

The chain is built from TRBV15 and TRBJ2-5; D is tentatively TRBD1 or TRBD2 (6 bases each). Germline V gene lookup returns CDR1 LNHNV and CDR2 YYDKDF (reference sequence). CDR3 length: 12 residues. For the CDR3, the DNA is TGTGCTACGGGGGCAGGGTCAGAGACCCAGTACTTC. Protein: CATGAGSETQYF.

The genes are TRBV7-2 and TRBJ2-4; the D is unclear. With 4 bases removed from V and 3 bases from J, the gap between germline ends came to 16 bases. Germline values: CDR1 SGHTA, CDR2 FQGNSA. The CDR3 sequence is 16 residues long. This CDR3 reads CASSYPSGENKNIQYF. The CDR3, as DNA: TGTGCCAGCAGCTATCCCTCCGGTGAGAACAAAAACATTCAGTACTTC.

The chain is built from TRBV7-8 and TRBJ2-7; 12 nucleotides agree with TRBD2. The CDR3 has 14 residues. Germline values: CDR1 SGHVS, CDR2 FQNEAQ. J gave up 4 bases and V 5 bases, and 3 bases lay outside the gene matches. The DNA for the CDR3 is TGTGCCAGCAGCCGGACTAGCGGGGCTTACGAGCAGTACTTC. It translates to CASSRTSGAYEQYF.

This clone was detected a few times. The rearrangement uses TRBV29-1 and TRBJ2-7, with 10 bases lining up with TRBD1. The V segment lost 4 bases and the J segment 2 bases; nucleotides outside the gene matches: 8. The CDR3 has 15 amino acids. Germline values: CDR1 SQVTM, CDR2 ANQGSEA. The CDR3 protein is CSVVKLDRGAYEQYF. The CDR3 nucleotides read TGCAGCGTTGTAAAATTGGACAGGGGGGCCTACGAGCAGTACTTC.

The chain links TRBV7-9 to TRBJ2-7; D unresolved. V lost 5 bases and J lost 6, with 14 bases in between. This CDR3 is 13 amino acids long. In germline, CDR1 is SEHNR, CDR2 FQNEAQ (reference sequence). CDR3 DNA: TGTGCCAGCAGCCCCTACCAGTTGGGCGAGCAGTACTTC. Translated, it gives CASSPYQLGEQYF.

The V gene is TRBV19, the J gene TRBJ2-5; TRBD1 is a possible D gene (5 bases). The V end was cut by 5 bases, the J end by 4 bases, with 14 bases between. The length of the CDR3 is 14 residues. CDR1 and CDR2 from the germline V gene are LNHDA and SQIVND (reference sequence). CDR3 amino acids: CASSLQGSGETQYF. CDR3 sequence (DNA): TGTGCCAGTAGTCTCCAGGGATCGGGAGAGACCCAGTACTTC.

The chain uses TRBV4-1 and TRBJ1-2; TRBD1 might be the D (5 bases). The CDR3 runs 14 residues. Trimming took off 1 base at V and 5 bases at J, with 11 bases between the two ends. The germline gives CDR1 MGHRA, CDR2 YSYEKL. DNA for the CDR3: TGCGCCAGCAGCCAAGCCCCGCAGGGTTATGGCTACACCTTC. It codes for CASSQAPQGYGYTF.

Here the CDR3 reads CASSPQRETQYF. CDR3 DNA: TGTGCCAGCTCACCACAGCGAGAGACCCAGTACTTC. J is TRBJ2-5 and V is TRBV18, with D unresolved. The CDR3 sequence is 12 residues long. V was trimmed by 1 base and J by 4 bases, leaving 4 bases between them. In germline, CDR1 is KGHSH, CDR2 LQKENI.

This clone was seen only once. The chain employs TRBV18 and TRBJ2-7; no reliable D call. V lost 3 bases, J lost 0 bases, and 15 bases lay in between. The CDR3 runs 16 residues. The germline CDR1 and CDR2 sequences are KGHSH and LQKENI. CDR3 sequence: CASSPSPAISSYEQYF. The CDR3 DNA sequence: TGTGCCAGCTCACCGTCGCCGGCCATAAGCTCCTACGAGCAGTACTTC.